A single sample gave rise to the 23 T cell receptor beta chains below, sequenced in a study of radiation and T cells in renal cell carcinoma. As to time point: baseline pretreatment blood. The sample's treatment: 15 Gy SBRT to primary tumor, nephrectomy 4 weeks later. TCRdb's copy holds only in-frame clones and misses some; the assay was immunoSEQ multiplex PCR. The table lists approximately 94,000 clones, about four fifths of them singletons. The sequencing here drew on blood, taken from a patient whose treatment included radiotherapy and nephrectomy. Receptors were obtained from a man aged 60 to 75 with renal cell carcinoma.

The CDR3 DNA follows: TGTGCCAGCAGCCCCACAGGGGTGAGCACTGAAGCTTTCTTT. Translated: CASSPTGVSTEAFF. The chain couples TRBV14 to TRBJ1-1; 7 bases map to TRBD1. This CDR3 contains 14 residues. Germline loops: CDR1 SGHDN, CDR2 FVKESK. V lost 4 bases, J lost 4 bases, and 6 bases stayed unmatched.

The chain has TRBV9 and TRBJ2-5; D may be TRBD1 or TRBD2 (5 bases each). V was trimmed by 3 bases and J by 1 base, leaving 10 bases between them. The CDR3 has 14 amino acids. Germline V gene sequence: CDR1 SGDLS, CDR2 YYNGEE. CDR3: CASSGSGTQETQYF. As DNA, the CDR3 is TGTGCCAGCAGCGGCTCCGGGACCCAAGAGACCCAGTACTTC.

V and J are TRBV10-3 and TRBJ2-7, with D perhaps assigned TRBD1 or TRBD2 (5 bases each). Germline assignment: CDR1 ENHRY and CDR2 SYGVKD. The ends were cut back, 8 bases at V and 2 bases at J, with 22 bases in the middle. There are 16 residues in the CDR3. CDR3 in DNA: TGTGCCATCCAGACCGGAGGCTCCCAGGGAGCCTACGAGCAGTACTTC. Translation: CAIQTGGSQGAYEQYF.

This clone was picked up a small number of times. This CDR3 reads CASSLRQFNQPQHF. The CDR3 DNA sequence: TGTGCCAGCAGTTTAAGGCAGTTCAATCAGCCCCAGCATTTT. The genes are TRBV27 and TRBJ1-5, with no clear D. The CDR3 has 14 residues. Trimming took off 2 bases at V and 3 bases at J, with 8 bases between the two ends. Per germline, CDR1 MNHEY and CDR2 SMNVEV (reference sequence).

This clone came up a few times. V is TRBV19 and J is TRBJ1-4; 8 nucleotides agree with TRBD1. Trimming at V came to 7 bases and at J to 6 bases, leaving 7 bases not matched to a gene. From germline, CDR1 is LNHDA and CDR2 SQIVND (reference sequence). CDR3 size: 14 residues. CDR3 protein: CASTTQGAHEKLFF. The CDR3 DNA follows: TGTGCCAGTACCACCCAGGGGGCGCATGAAAAACTGTTTTTT. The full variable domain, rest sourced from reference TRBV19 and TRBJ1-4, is DGGITQSPKYLFRKEGQNVTLSCEQNLNHDAMYWYRQDPGQGLRLIYYSQIVNDFQKGDIAEGYSVSREKKESFPLTVTSAQKNPTAFYLCASTTQGAHEKLFFGSGTQLSVL.

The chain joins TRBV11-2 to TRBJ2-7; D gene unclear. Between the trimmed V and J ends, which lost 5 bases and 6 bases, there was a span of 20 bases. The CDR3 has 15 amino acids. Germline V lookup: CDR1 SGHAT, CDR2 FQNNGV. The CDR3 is CASSPFMVSAGEQYF. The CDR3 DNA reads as TGTGCCAGCAGCCCTTTTATGGTTTCAGCCGGCGAGCAGTACTTC. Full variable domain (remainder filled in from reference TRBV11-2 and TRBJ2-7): EAGVAQSPRYKIIEKRQSVAFWCNPISGHATLYWYQQILGQGPKLLIQFQNNGVVDDSQLPKDRFSAERLKGVDSTLKIQPAKLEDSAVYLCASSPFMVSAGEQYFGPGTRLTVT.

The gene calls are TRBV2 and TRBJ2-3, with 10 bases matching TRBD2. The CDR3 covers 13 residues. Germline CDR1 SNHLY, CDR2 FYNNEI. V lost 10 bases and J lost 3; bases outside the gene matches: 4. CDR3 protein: CAMLAGDTDTQYF. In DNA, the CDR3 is TGTGCCATGCTAGCGGGAGATACAGATACGCAGTATTTT.

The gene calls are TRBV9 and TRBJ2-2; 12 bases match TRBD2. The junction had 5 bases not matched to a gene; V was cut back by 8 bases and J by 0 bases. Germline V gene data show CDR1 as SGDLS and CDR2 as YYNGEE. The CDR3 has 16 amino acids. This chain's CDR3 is CARETSGRPNTGELFF. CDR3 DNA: TGTGCCAGAGAAACTAGCGGGAGGCCGAACACCGGGGAGCTGTTTTTT.

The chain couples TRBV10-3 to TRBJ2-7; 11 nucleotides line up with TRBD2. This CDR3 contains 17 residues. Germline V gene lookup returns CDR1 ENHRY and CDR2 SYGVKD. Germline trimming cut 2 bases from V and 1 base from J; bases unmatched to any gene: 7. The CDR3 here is CAISEVVAGGASYEQYF. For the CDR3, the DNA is TGTGCCATCAGTGAGGTGGTAGCGGGAGGGGCTTCCTACGAGCAGTACTTC.

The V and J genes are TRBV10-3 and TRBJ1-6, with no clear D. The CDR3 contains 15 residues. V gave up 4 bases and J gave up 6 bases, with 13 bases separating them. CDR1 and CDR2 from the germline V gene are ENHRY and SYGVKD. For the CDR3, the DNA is TGTGCCATCAGTGGCGAAGGGTCTGGTAATTCACCCCTCCACTTT. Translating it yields CAISGEGSGNSPLHF.

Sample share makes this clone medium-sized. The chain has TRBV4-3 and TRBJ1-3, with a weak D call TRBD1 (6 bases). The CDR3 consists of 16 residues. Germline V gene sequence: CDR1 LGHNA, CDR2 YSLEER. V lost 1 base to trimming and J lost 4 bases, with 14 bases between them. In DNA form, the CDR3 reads TGCGCCAGCAGCCAAGTGGGGGCCTGGGGAGGAAACACCATATATTTT. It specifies CASSQVGAWGGNTIYF.

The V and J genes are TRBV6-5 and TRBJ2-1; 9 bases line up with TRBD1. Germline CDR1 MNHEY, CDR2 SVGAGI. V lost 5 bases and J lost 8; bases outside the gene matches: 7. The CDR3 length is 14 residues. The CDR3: CASSPGQGWDEQFF. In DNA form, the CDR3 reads TGTGCCAGCAGTCCGGGACAGGGTTGGGATGAGCAGTTCTTC.

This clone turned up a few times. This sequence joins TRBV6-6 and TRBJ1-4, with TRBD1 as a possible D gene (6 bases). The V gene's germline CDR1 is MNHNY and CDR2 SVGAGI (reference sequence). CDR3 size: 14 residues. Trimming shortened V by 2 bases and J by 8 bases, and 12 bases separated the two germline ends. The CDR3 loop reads CASSYRGTREKLFF. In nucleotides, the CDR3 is TGTGCCAGCAGTTACAGGGGGACAAGGGAAAAACTGTTTTTT.

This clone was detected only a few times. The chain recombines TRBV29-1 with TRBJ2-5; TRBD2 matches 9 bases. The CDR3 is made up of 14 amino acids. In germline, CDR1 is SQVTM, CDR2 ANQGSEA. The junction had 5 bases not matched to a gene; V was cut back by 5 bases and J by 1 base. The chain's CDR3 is CSVFGGRAQETQYF. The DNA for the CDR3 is TGCAGCGTTTTTGGCGGGAGGGCCCAAGAGACCCAGTACTTC.

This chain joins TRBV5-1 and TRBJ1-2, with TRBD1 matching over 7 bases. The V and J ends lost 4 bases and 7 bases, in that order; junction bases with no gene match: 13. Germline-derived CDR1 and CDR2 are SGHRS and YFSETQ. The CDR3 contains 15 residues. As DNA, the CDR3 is TGCGCCAGCAGCCCGGATTCGAGACAGGGTGCTGGCTACACCTTC. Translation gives CASSPDSRQGAGYTF.

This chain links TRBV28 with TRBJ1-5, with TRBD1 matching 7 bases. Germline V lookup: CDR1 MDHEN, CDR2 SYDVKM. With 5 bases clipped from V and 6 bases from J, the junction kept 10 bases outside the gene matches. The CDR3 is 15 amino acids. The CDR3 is CASSTHSTGSQPQHF. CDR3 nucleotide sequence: TGTGCCAGCAGTACCCATTCGACAGGGAGTCAGCCCCAGCATTTT.

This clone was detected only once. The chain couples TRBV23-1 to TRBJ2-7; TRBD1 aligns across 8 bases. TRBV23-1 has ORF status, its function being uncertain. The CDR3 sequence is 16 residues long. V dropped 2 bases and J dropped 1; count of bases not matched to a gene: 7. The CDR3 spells CASSQTRTGSSYEQYF. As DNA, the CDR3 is TGCGCCAGCAGTCAAACTCGGACAGGGTCTTCCTACGAGCAGTACTTC.

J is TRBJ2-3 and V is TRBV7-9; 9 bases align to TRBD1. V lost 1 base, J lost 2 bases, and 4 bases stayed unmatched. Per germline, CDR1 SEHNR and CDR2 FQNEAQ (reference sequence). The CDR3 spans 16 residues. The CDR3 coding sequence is TGTGCCAGCAGCTTAGGACAGGGGGACTACACAGATACGCAGTATTTT. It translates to CASSLGQGDYTDTQYF. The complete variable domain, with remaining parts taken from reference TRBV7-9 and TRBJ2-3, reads DTGVSQNPRHKITKRGQNVTFRCDPISEHNRLYWYRQTLGQGPEFLTYFQNEAQLEKSRLLSDRFSAERPKGSFSTLEIQRTEQGDSAMYLCASSLGQGDYTDTQYFGPGTRLTVL.

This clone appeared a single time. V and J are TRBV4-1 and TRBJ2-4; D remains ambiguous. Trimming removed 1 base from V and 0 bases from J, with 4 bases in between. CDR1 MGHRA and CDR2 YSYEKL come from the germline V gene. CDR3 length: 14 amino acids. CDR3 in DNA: TGCGCCAGCAGCCAAGGGGAAGCCAAAAACATTCAGTACTTC. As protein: CASSQGEAKNIQYF.

The CDR3 coding sequence is TGCAGCGTCTTCGGACTAGCGGGAGGGCACGGAGATACGCAGTATTTT. This codes for CSVFGLAGGHGDTQYF. The chain carries TRBV29-1 and TRBJ2-3, with TRBD2 identical over 15 bases. The germline V gene has CDR1 SQVTM and CDR2 ANQGSEA. Trimming removed 6 bases from V and 5 bases from J; junction bases left unmatched: 9. This CDR3 has 16 residues.

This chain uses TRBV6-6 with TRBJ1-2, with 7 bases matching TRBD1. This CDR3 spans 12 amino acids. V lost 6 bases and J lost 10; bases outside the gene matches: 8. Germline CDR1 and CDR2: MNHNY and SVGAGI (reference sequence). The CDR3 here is CASSRTGTFYTF. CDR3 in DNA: TGTGCCAGCAGCCGGACAGGAACCTTCTACACCTTC.

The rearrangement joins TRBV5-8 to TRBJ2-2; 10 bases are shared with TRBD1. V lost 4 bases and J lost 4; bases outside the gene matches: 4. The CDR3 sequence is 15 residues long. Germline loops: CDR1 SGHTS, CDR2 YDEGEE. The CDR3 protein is CASSIGTGVTGELFF. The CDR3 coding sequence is TGTGCCAGCAGCATCGGGACAGGGGTCACCGGGGAGCTGTTTTTT.

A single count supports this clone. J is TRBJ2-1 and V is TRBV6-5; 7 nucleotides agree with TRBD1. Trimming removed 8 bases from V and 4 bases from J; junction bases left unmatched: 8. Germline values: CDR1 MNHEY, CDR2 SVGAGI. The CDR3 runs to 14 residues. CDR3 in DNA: TGTGCCAGCCAAAGGGGGCAAATATACAATGAGCAGTTCTTC. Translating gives CASQRGQIYNEQFF.